One and the same sample provided the 4 T cell receptor beta chains below, sequenced in a study of CD8+CD57+ T cells in acquired aplastic anemia. TCR beta VDJ and CDR3 were profiled, and genomic DNA was the template. TCRdb recomputed calls from the reads with MiXCR, one row per CDR3 protein. The profile shows around 150,000 distinct CDR3 sequences, about 40% of them singletons. Sequenced: sorted CD4+, CD8+, or CD8+CD57+ T cells (not recorded which) from PBMCs. These receptor sequences come from a human donor in good health, serving as a control.

The chain recombines TRBV10-3 with TRBJ2-1; D is possibly TRBD2 (5 bases). Trimming removed 4 bases from V and 4 bases from J, with 20 bases in between. CDR1 and CDR2 from the germline V gene are ENHRY and SYGVKD. The CDR3 has 17 residues. CDR3 region: CAISARGTRALYNEQFF. In nucleotides, the CDR3 is TGTGCCATCAGTGCTCGAGGTACTAGGGCCTTATACAATGAGCAGTTCTTC.

This clonotype has a handful of counts. The chain links TRBV11-2 to TRBJ1-5; TRBD1 might be the D (6 bases). CDR3 size: 14 residues. Germline V gives CDR1 SGHAT, CDR2 FQNNGV. Trimming took off 3 bases at V and 7 bases at J, with 13 bases between the two ends. CDR3 protein: CASSFTGNNQPQHF. The CDR3 bases are TGTGCCAGCAGCTTTACAGGGAATAACCAGCCCCAGCATTTT. Based on the CDR3 plus reference TRBV11-2 and TRBJ1-5, the full variable domain is EAGVAQSPRYKIIEKRQSVAFWCNPISGHATLYWYQQILGQGPKLLIQFQNNGVVDDSQLPKDRFSAERLKGVDSTLKIQPAKLEDSAVYLCASSFTGNNQPQHFGDGTRLSIL.

This clonotype was counted at least ten times. Germline and junction disagree at one end, which may indicate a read error. The gene calls are TRBV20-1 and TRBJ1-2; D not certain. The germline V gene encodes CDR1 DFQATT and CDR2 SNEGSKA (reference sequence). The CDR3 runs 12 residues. The CDR3 reads CSASEGETRVKF. Written as DNA, the CDR3 is TGCAGTGCTAGCGAGGGTGAGACGCGGGTGAAATTC.

J is TRBJ2-7 and V is TRBV20-1; no clear D. Trimming cost V 3 bases and J 3 bases, with 18 bases left between them. CDR3 size: 15 residues. Germline V gene lookup returns CDR1 DFQATT and CDR2 SNEGSKA (reference sequence). This CDR3 is CSARDRAGGVYEQYF. The CDR3, as DNA: TGCAGTGCTAGGGACCGGGCAGGCGGTGTCTACGAGCAGTACTTC.